A selection of T cell receptor beta chains follows, all from one sample in a study of persistence of HIV-infected CD4 T cells. TCRdb keeps only in-frame clones here, not all; method: immunoSEQ multiplex PCR. The sample lists 45,000 or so clones; 75% to 90% were seen once. These receptors' targets are unknown. The sample here was CD4+ T cells sorted from PBMCs after 18-hour stimulation, taken from a patient who received antiretroviral therapy. These receptors were taken from an adult woman with HIV who was CMV-seropositive. Both conserved end residues are part of each CDR3. The order of the fields is clone size, D gene, V gene, J gene, CDR3 DNA, CDR3 protein. D genes are given only for firm matches. Not all rows give a size; the values are once, few, many and, for expanded clones, a class.

size: NA; D: NA; V: TRBV21-1; J: TRBJ1-4; DNA: TGTGCCAGCAGCAAAGGGGGGACAGGGGATGAAAAACTGTTTTTT; CDR3: CASSKGGTGDEKLFF
size: NA; D: TRBD2; V: TRBV19; J: TRBJ2-7; DNA: TGTGCCAGTAGCGTTAGCGGGGTGCAAACCTACGAGCAGTACTTC; CDR3: CASSVSGVQTYEQYF
size: NA; D: NA; V: TRBV28; J: TRBJ2-7; DNA: TGTGCCAGCAGTTCACAAGCGGCGAGCTCCTACGAGCAGTACTTC; CDR3: CASSSQAASSYEQYF
size: NA; D: TRBD1; V: TRBV7-9; J: TRBJ1-3; DNA: TGTGCCAGCAGCCCAACAGGGGACGGAAACACCATATATTTT; CDR3: CASSPTGDGNTIYF
size: NA; D: NA; V: TRBV19; J: TRBJ2-3; DNA: TGTGCCAGTAGTATCAACAGGGTTGATACGCAGTATTTT; CDR3: CASSINRVDTQYF
size: NA; D: NA; V: TRBV15; J: TRBJ2-7; DNA: TGTGCCACCAGCAGGATTCCCCGGGGCAGATGGGGCGAGCAGTACTTC; CDR3: CATSRIPRGRWGEQYF
size: NA; D: NA; V: TRBV27; J: TRBJ1-3; DNA: TGTGCCAGCAGTCTGTCCCCTGAGCCTGGAAACACCATATATTTT; CDR3: CASSLSPEPGNTIYF
size: NA; D: NA; V: TRBV10-3; J: TRBJ2-7; DNA: TGTGCCGTCCGAGGGGTTAGCTCCTACGAGCAGTACTTC; CDR3: CAVRGVSSYEQYF
size: few; D: NA; V: TRBV28; J: TRBJ1-2; DNA: TGTGCCAGCAGTTTATTGAAGGGTCCGGGCGGCTACACCTTC; CDR3: CASSLLKGPGGYTF
size: NA; D: NA; V: TRBV5-5; J: TRBJ1-4; DNA: TGTGCCAGCAGCTTAGGGTTATCGGGAGGACTGTTTTTT; CDR3: CASSLGLSGGLFF
size: NA; D: NA; V: TRBV18; J: TRBJ2-3; DNA: TGTGCCAGCTCACCACGAGAGGGAGGAGATACGCAGTATTTT; CDR3: CASSPREGGDTQYF
size: NA; D: NA; V: TRBV3-1/TRBV3-2; J: TRBJ1-5; DNA: TGTGCCAGCAGCCGGGGGACTAATCAGCCCCAGCATTTT; CDR3: CASSRGTNQPQHF
size: NA; D: TRBD1; V: TRBV18; J: TRBJ1-2; DNA: TGTGCCAGCTCACCCGGGACAGGGGTAATGCGGGGCTACACCTTC; CDR3: CASSPGTGVMRGYTF
size: NA; D: NA; V: TRBV28; J: TRBJ1-1; DNA: TGTGCCAGCAACGGATTAGGCACTGAAGCTTTCTTT; CDR3: CASNGLGTEAFF
size: NA; D: NA; V: TRBV20-1; J: TRBJ2-5; DNA: TGCAGTGCGCAGGGGGAGACCCAGTACTTC; CDR3: CSAQGETQYF
size: once; D: TRBD1; V: TRBV19; J: TRBJ2-2; DNA: TGTGCCGCCACAGGGGGCGCCGGTCTTTCCGGGGAGCTGTTTTTT; CDR3: CAATGGAGLSGELFF